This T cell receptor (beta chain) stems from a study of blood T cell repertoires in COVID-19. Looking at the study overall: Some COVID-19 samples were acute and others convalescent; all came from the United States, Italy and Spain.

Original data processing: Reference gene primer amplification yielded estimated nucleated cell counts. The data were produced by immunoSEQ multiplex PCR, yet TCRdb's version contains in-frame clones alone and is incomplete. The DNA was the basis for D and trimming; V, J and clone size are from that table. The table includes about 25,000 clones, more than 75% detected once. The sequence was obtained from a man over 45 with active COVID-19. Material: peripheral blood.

CDR3 protein: CSAAQGKDNEQYF. The CDR3 DNA sequence: TGCAGCGCCGCCCAGGGTAAGGATAACGAGCAGTACTTC. This chain links TRBV29-1 with TRBJ2-7; D is possibly TRBD1 (5 bases). The CDR3 is made up of 13 amino acids. V was shortened by 7 bases and J by 5 bases, with 18 bases between the two germline ends. The V gene's germline CDR1 is SQVTM and CDR2 ANQGSEA.